The 24 T cell receptor beta chains reported below all come from one sample, sequenced in a study of post-analysis software for immune sequencing data. TCR beta libraries were prepared from cDNA with unique molecular identifiers. MiXCR, applied by TCRdb to the PCR reads, yields one record per CDR3 protein. The repertoire has approximately 400,000 distinct CDR3 sequences, roughly 35% of them found once; the top ten carry about an eighth. What these receptors recognize is not known. Study-level results: In patients, about 5 TRBV segments were more frequent than in controls, with TRBV5-6, TRBV5-1 and TRBV20-1 among them.

Sequences were obtained from blood. The receptors shown here come from a girl aged 5-17 years with multiple sclerosis.

The V gene is TRBV12-3 or TRBV12-4, the J gene TRBJ2-2; 8 nucleotides match TRBD1. J gave up 7 bases and V 5 bases, and 12 bases lay outside the gene matches. CDR3 length: 16 amino acids. CDR3 amino acids: CASSPPDREKGGELFF. The CDR3 DNA is TGTGCCAGCAGTCCCCCGGACAGGGAGAAGGGCGGGGAGCTGTTTTTT.

Only a few counts were recorded for this clonotype. The chain recombines TRBV24-1 with TRBJ2-5; TRBD2 aligns across 12 bases. Trimming at V came to 4 bases and at J to 11 bases, leaving 13 bases not matched to a gene. The CDR3 length is 16 residues. The germline gives CDR1 KGHDR, CDR2 SFDVKD. CDR3 region: CATSEPLAGGYNEQYF. The CDR3 nucleotides are TGTGCCACCAGTGAGCCACTAGCGGGGGGCTACAATGAGCAGTACTTC.

The rearrangement joins TRBV12-3 or TRBV12-4 to TRBJ2-7, with 9 nucleotides matching TRBD1. The CDR3 loop spans 14 amino acids. Trimming took 6 bases from V and 1 from J; bases not matched to a gene: 4. The chain's CDR3 is CASSRQGGSYEQYF. The CDR3 DNA reads as TGTGCCAGCAGCCGACAGGGGGGGTCCTACGAGCAGTACTTC.

This clonotype has a handful of counts. The chain employs TRBV20-1 and TRBJ2-5, with 11 bases matching TRBD2. This CDR3 is 14 amino acids long. Germline V gene data show CDR1 as DFQATT and CDR2 as SNEGSKA (reference sequence). The trim removed 8 bases at V and 11 bases at J, leaving 16 bases unmatched. CDR3 bases: TGCAGTTCCCTAGCGGGGGGTAGGGTGTGGGAGCAGTACTTC. This gives the protein CSSLAGGRVWEQYF.

This chain links TRBV3-1 with TRBJ1-1; D not certain. Germline V gene sequence: CDR1 LGHDT, CDR2 YNNKEL (reference sequence). V was clipped by 4 bases and J by 4 bases, with 13 bases between them. CDR3 size: 14 residues. The CDR3: CASSPQGKVTEAFF. The CDR3 DNA is TGTGCCAGCAGCCCTCAAGGGAAGGTCACTGAAGCTTTCTTT.

The V and J genes are TRBV12-5 and TRBJ2-1; D remains ambiguous. The CDR3 consists of 16 residues. Germline CDR1 reads LGHNT; CDR2 reads FRNRAP. V was trimmed by 6 bases and J by 1 base, leaving 16 bases between them. The CDR3, as DNA: TGTGCTAGTGGACTCCGGTCCGATACTTCCTACAATGAGCAGTTCTTC. This codes for CASGLRSDTSYNEQFF.

The CDR3 nucleotides read TGTGCCAGCAGCCAAGAATTTGTCGGGAGCTCCTACGAGCAGTACTTC. It codes for CASSQEFVGSSYEQYF. This chain links TRBV3-1 with TRBJ2-7; possible D gene TRBD2, 6 bases. This CDR3 region has 16 residues. V was pared by 0 bases and J by 0 bases, with 12 bases between. From germline, CDR1 is LGHDT and CDR2 YNNKEL (reference sequence).

This clonotype showed up just a few times. V gene TRBV6-2 or TRBV6-3 combines with J gene TRBJ2-7; TRBD1 or TRBD2 may be the D gene (5 bases each). Germline V gives CDR1 MNHEY, CDR2 SVGEGT. CDR3 size: 15 residues. V gave up 6 bases and J gave up 1 base, with 16 bases separating them. CDR3 coding DNA: TGTGCCAGCAGAAACCAGGGAGATGGATCCTACGAGCAGTACTTC. This gives the protein CASRNQGDGSYEQYF.

The rearrangement links TRBV7-9 to TRBJ2-1; the D gene could be TRBD1 or TRBD2 (6 bases each). The CDR3 has 15 amino acids. Germline V lookup: CDR1 SEHNR, CDR2 FQNEAQ (reference sequence). Trimming pared 2 bases from V and 5 bases from J, leaving 13 bases between. CDR3 coding DNA: TGTGCCAGCAGCTTACCGGGGGCCTGGGACAATGAGCAGTTCTTC. Translated, it gives CASSLPGAWDNEQFF.

The rearrangement joins TRBV20-1 to TRBJ2-3; 7 positions match TRBD1. Trimming took 5 bases from V and 0 from J; bases not matched to a gene: 8. This CDR3 has 15 residues. The germline CDR1 and CDR2 sequences are DFQATT and SNEGSKA (reference sequence). The DNA of the CDR3 is TGCAGTGCTCCCGGGACAGCCTCTAGCACAGATACGCAGTATTTT. As protein: CSAPGTASSTDTQYF.

V usage is TRBV4-1 and J usage is TRBJ2-1, with D possibly TRBD2 on 6 matching bases. The V gene lost 3 bases and the J gene lost 5 bases, with 11 bases spanning the gap. Germline CDR1 reads MGHRA; CDR2 reads YSYEKL. This CDR3 contains 14 residues. The CDR3 protein is CASSQSGLNNEQFF. In nucleotides, the CDR3 is TGCGCCAGCAGCCAGTCGGGACTCAACAATGAGCAGTTCTTC.

This rearrangement joins TRBV12-3 or TRBV12-4 to TRBJ2-1, with 7 bases that match TRBD1. The CDR3 has 15 amino acids. The J segment lost 7 bases and the V segment lost 4 bases, leaving 10 bases of the junction unmatched. The CDR3 nucleotides read TGTGCCAGCAGTTCGACAGGGAATATGATTAATGAGCAGTTCTTC. It encodes CASSSTGNMINEQFF.

The V and J genes are TRBV6-5 and TRBJ2-5, with 9 positions matching TRBD1. This CDR3 is 16 amino acids long. Germline CDR1 MNHEY, CDR2 SVGAGI. J was trimmed by 4 bases and V by 4 bases; bases with no gene match: 10. This CDR3 is CASSSGTGSRRETQYF. The CDR3 nucleotides are TGTGCCAGCAGTTCCGGGACAGGGAGCCGGAGAGAGACCCAGTACTTC.

This clonotype has a handful of counts. The chain recombines TRBV29-1 with TRBJ2-1; possibly TRBD2 for D (6 bases). The germline V gene has CDR1 SQVTM and CDR2 ANQGSEA. CDR3 length equals 14 residues. Trimming stripped 3 bases from V and 3 bases from J, with 12 bases between. CDR3 residues: CSVEEGLGYNEQFF. DNA of the CDR3: TGCAGCGTTGAGGAGGGGCTGGGCTACAATGAGCAGTTCTTC.

The chain employs TRBV20-1 and TRBJ2-7; TRBD2 matches at 10 bases. Germline CDR1 is DFQATT and CDR2 is SNEGSKA (reference sequence). V trimming: 1 base; J trimming: 6 bases; junction bases outside the gene matches: 9. CDR3 size: 15 residues. This CDR3 reads CSARGGSGGAIEQYF. The CDR3 bases are TGCAGTGCTAGAGGTGGGAGCGGGGGGGCCATCGAGCAGTACTTC.

This clonotype showed up just once. The J gene is TRBJ1-1, the V gene TRBV10-3; D might be TRBD1 (6 bases). Trimming shortened V by 6 bases and J by 0 bases, and 11 bases separated the two germline ends. Germline-derived CDR1 and CDR2 are ENHRY and SYGVKD. The CDR3 consists of 14 residues. CDR3 sequence: CAISRTEMNTEAFF. DNA of the CDR3: TGTGCCATCAGCAGGACAGAGATGAACACTGAAGCTTTCTTT.

V and J are TRBV5-1 and TRBJ2-5, with D perhaps TRBD2 (6 bases). The tail of the sequence fits TRBJ2-7 better, so the J call may be wrong. The CDR3 runs to 15 residues. Germline V lookup: CDR1 SGHRS, CDR2 YFSETQ. The CDR3 region is CASSRGDWDTYEQYF. The CDR3 nucleotides read TGCGCCAGCAGCCGTGGGGACTGGGATACCTACGAGCAGTACTTC.

V usage is TRBV7-2 and J usage is TRBJ2-1, with D perhaps TRBD2 (5 bases). The V and J ends lost 2 bases and 4 bases respectively, with 9 bases between them. The germline gives CDR1 SGHTA, CDR2 FQGNSA. CDR3 length: 14 residues. The CDR3 protein is CASSLYTGYNEQFF. CDR3 coding DNA: TGTGCCAGCAGCTTATATACGGGGTACAATGAGCAGTTCTTC.

The chain recombines TRBV3-1 with TRBJ1-2; D is unresolved. Germline V CDR1 and CDR2: LGHDT, YNNKEL (reference sequence). The V and J ends lost 3 bases and 0 bases respectively, with 5 bases between them. The length of the CDR3 is 13 residues. CDR3 in amino acids: CASSQAANYGYTF. The CDR3 DNA is TGTGCCAGCAGCCAGGCAGCTAACTATGGCTACACCTTC.

Comment on this clonotype: A much larger clone sits a single nucleotide away, making a read error possible. The chain joins TRBV12-3 or TRBV12-4 to TRBJ2-3; tentatively, D is TRBD2 (6 bases). The CDR3 is made up of 18 amino acids. The CDR3 reads CAGSPARGFIGWSDTQYF. CDR3 nucleotides: TGTGCCGGCAGTCCAGCTCGGGGGTTTATCGGGTGGTCAGATACGCAGTATTTT.

The CDR3 coding sequence is TGCGCCAGCAGCCAAGATGACTTGACAGGGTCGGACACTGAAGCTTTCTTT. Its protein product is CASSQDDLTGSDTEAFF. The genes are TRBV4-1 and TRBJ1-1; 7 positions match TRBD1. Looked up from germline, CDR1 is MGHRA and CDR2 is YSYEKL. J lost 3 bases, V lost 0 bases, and 10 bases had no gene match. This CDR3 region has 17 residues.

CDR3 protein: CASSPAGRKGNIQYF. The DNA of the CDR3 is TGTGCCAGCAGTCCCGCCGGACGCAAGGGAAACATTCAGTACTTC. This chain uses TRBV28 with TRBJ2-4; D is undetermined. The germline gives CDR1 MDHEN, CDR2 SYDVKM. This CDR3 has 15 residues. The V gene lost 5 bases and the J gene lost 6 bases, with 17 bases spanning the gap.

This rearrangement joins TRBV6-1 to TRBJ1-2; TRBD1 agrees at 7 bases. Germline V gene lookup returns CDR1 MNHNS and CDR2 SASEGT. CDR3 length equals 17 residues. V shed 5 bases, J shed 1 base, and the junction held 13 bases outside the gene matches. The CDR3 nucleotides are TGTGCCAGCAGTCAGCCCGGGCAGGGGGACAATAACTATGGCTACACCTTC. Translation: CASSQPGQGDNNYGYTF.

This clonotype was observed a few times. This chain connects TRBV4-2 to TRBJ2-7; TRBD2 might be the D (6 bases). The CDR3 extends over 16 amino acids. CDR1 and CDR2 (germline): LGHNA, YNFKEQ. The V and J ends lost 0 bases and 1 base respectively, with 13 bases between them. CDR3 amino acids: CASSQEGEGTSYEQYF. Here the CDR3 DNA reads TGTGCCAGCAGCCAAGAAGGGGAAGGGACTTCCTACGAGCAGTACTTC.